The TCR beta chain described here comes from a study of shared clonotypes between healthy human individuals. Trimming took 8 bases from V and 0 from J, leaving 11 bases between them. This CDR3 region has 14 residues. Looked up from germline, CDR1 is MRHNA and CDR2 is SNTAGT. Produced via immunoSEQ multiplex PCR; TCRdb's table is partial and in-frame only. The sample comprises more than 2 million clones, about 95% of which are singletons, and around 1.1% rests with the top ten. It was CD45RO-negative cells, positively selected for CCR7, that made up naive CD8 cells, with terminally differentiated effector memory CD45RA+ cells excluded.

This TCR derives from a man aged 18 to 29 in good health. Sequenced material: naive CD8+ T cells sorted from blood. The rearrangement links TRBV6-4 to TRBJ1-5, with a possible D match to TRBD1 (6 bases). CDR3 region: CASPRGYSNQPQHF. CDR3 sequence (DNA): TGTGCCAGCCCCAGGGGTTATAGCAATCAGCCCCAGCATTTT.